The T cell receptor beta chain under discussion was sequenced for a study of shared clonotypes between healthy human individuals. The repertoire was sequenced with immunoSEQ multiplex PCR; TCRdb's copy has only in-frame clones and lacks some. The data show some 200,000 clones, 65% seen once. A few counts support this clone. In the same sample, other DNA sequences code for this CDR3. V gave up 3 bases and J gave up 2 bases; unmatched junction bases: 2. The CDR3 covers 14 residues. In germline, CDR1 is KGHSH, CDR2 LQKENI. The TCR was taken from a young man in good health. Sequenced sample: memory CD4+ T cells sorted from blood. Specified subset: CD45RA-negative fraction. The genes are TRBV18 and TRBJ2-7; 9 bases agree with TRBD1. As DNA, the CDR3 is TGTGCCAGCTCACCGGGACAGGGCCCCTACGAGCAGTACTTC. This sequence encodes CASSPGQGPYEQYF.